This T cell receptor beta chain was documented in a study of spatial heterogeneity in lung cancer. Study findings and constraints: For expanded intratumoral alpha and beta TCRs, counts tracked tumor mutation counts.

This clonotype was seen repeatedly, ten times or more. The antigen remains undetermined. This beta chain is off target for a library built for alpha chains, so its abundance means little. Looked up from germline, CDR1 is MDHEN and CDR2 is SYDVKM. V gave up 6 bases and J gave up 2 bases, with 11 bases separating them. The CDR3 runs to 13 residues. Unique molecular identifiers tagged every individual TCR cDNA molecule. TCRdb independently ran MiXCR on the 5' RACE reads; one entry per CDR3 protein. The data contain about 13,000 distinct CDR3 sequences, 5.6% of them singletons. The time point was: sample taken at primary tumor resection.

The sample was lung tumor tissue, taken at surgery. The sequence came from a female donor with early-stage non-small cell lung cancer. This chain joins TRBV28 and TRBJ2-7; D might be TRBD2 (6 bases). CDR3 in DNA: TGTGCCAGCAGGACGGGACTCGCCTACGAGCAGTACTTC. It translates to CASRTGLAYEQYF.